One sample yielded the 16 T cell receptor beta chains listed below, sequenced in a study of molecular identifiers for immune sequencing clone quantification. TCRdb used MiXCR to reprocess the PCR reads, holding one entry per CDR3 protein. The sample lists some 97,000 distinct CDR3 sequences, 20% to 25% occurring once. Sequencing input: naive CD8+ T cells from blood, with Jurkat cell RNA spiked in. The subset here: FACS-sorted CD8+CD4-CCR7+CD45RA+ naive T cells. Receptor source: a human donor in good health. Some libraries in this study had Jurkat cell RNA spiked in.

For this clonotype: Relative to the germline gene, one junction end is altered; a read error may explain this. J is TRBJ2-2 and V is TRBV5-6, with 7 bases aligning to TRBD2. The CDR3 contains 17 residues. Germline loops: CDR1 SGHDT, CDR2 YYEEEE. The chain's CDR3 is CAGSLALRGLNTGELFF. The CDR3 nucleotides are TGTGCCGGCAGCTTGGCCCTTAGGGGACTAAACACCGGGGAGCTGTTTTTT.

The sample holds a few counts of this clonotype. The rearrangement uses TRBV12-3 or TRBV12-4 and TRBJ1-6; D is ambiguous. The V end was cut by 7 bases, the J end by 10 bases, with 11 bases between. CDR3 length: 12 amino acids. CDR3 in amino acids: CASTLPGSPLHF. The DNA for the CDR3 is TGTGCCAGCACCCTCCCGGGCTCACCCCTCCACTTT.

This clonotype was recorded at least ten times. The CDR3 is CASSFGTAVRGYTF. DNA for the CDR3: TGTGCCAGCAGCTTTGGGACAGCGGTGCGAGGCTACACCTTC. The rearrangement uses TRBV5-6 and TRBJ1-2, with 7 bases matching TRBD1. The CDR3 is made up of 14 amino acids. CDR1 is SGHDT and CDR2 is YYEEEE in the germline V gene. Losses at the gene ends were 2 bases for V and 8 bases for J; bases not matched to a gene: 9.

At least ten counts were recorded for this clonotype. J is TRBJ2-3 and V is TRBV12-3 or TRBV12-4; possible D gene TRBD1, 7 bases. The CDR3 has 16 residues. V was pared by 2 bases and J by 0 bases, with 12 bases between. CDR3 DNA: TGTGCCAGCAGTTTACCCAGGGGGACTAGCACAGATACGCAGTATTTT. Encoded protein: CASSLPRGTSTDTQYF.

The rearrangement joins TRBV5-1 to TRBJ1-1, with no clear D. V was clipped by 0 bases and J by 11 bases, with 8 bases between them. The CDR3 contains 11 residues. CDR1 SGHRS and CDR2 YFSETQ come from the germline V gene. The chain's CDR3 is CASSLVGDAFF. Written as DNA, the CDR3 is TGCGCCAGCAGCTTGGTGGGCGACGCTTTCTTT.

For this clonotype: This may arise from a read error, as a much more abundant clone is one base away. The chain joins TRBV4-1 to TRBJ2-3; possible D gene TRBD1, 5 bases. There are 14 residues in the CDR3. Germline-derived CDR1 and CDR2 are MGHRA and YSYEKL. The CDR3 sequence is CASRPDAGTGTQYF. As DNA, the CDR3 is TGCGCCAGCAGACCGGACGCCGGCACAGGTACGCAGTATTTT.

A word on this clonotype: One end of the junction varies from germline; a read error may be responsible. The chain links TRBV11-2 to TRBJ2-3; 10 nucleotides align to TRBD2. Germline values: CDR1 SGHAT, CDR2 FQNNGV. The CDR3 runs 16 residues. Here the CDR3 reads CASNTTRTSGKDKQNF. The CDR3, as DNA: TGTGCCAGCAACACCACTCGGACTAGCGGCAAAGATAAGCAGAATTTT.

Worth noting for this clonotype: This may come from a read error, since a much larger clone is one base off. CDR3: CASSLARQGTYGQYF. The CDR3 DNA sequence: TGTGCCAGCAGCTTAGCGCGGCAGGGAACCTACGGGCAGTACTTC. The chain joins TRBV7-9 to TRBJ2-7; the D gene is possibly TRBD1 (5 bases). This CDR3 spans 15 amino acids. Germline CDR1 SEHNR, CDR2 FQNEAQ (reference sequence).

V gene TRBV7-8 combines with J gene TRBJ1-4, with D unresolved. V was cut by 5 bases and J by 12 bases, with 16 bases left in between. CDR3 length equals 13 residues. CDR1 SGHVS and CDR2 FQNEAQ come from the germline V gene. CDR3 sequence (DNA): TGTGCCAGCAGCCCGGGAGATTTTTTGGAACTGTTTTTT. Its protein product is CASSPGDFLELFF.

This clonotype came up many times. CDR3 sequence (DNA): TGTGCCAGCAGCTCAGGACGGGCCACTGAAGCTTTCTTT. This gives the protein CASSSGRATEAFF. This chain connects TRBV12-3 or TRBV12-4 to TRBJ1-1; the D is unclear. V shed 6 bases and J shed 4 bases, with 12 bases lying between them. The CDR3 sequence is 13 residues long.

About this clonotype: The junction departs from the called germline gene at one end, perhaps through a read error. The chain has TRBV4-3 and TRBJ1-4, with D unresolved. The CDR3 has 15 residues. From germline, CDR1 is LGHNA and CDR2 YSLEER. The CDR3 loop reads CASSQEPSNNEELFF. CDR3 nucleotides: TGCGCCAGCAGCCAAGAACCGAGTAATAATGAAGAACTGTTTTTT.

The sample holds many counts of this clonotype. This chain uses TRBV5-1 with TRBJ2-7; 8 bases fit TRBD1. Per the germline V gene, CDR1 is SGHRS and CDR2 is YFSETQ. The J segment lost 2 bases and the V segment lost 0 bases, leaving 7 bases of the junction unmatched. This CDR3 comprises 16 residues. The CDR3 sequence: CASSLGTGTGAYEQYF. The CDR3 bases are TGCGCCAGCAGCTTGGGAACCGGGACAGGAGCCTACGAGCAGTACTTC.

This chain joins TRBV4-2 and TRBJ2-5; D is unclear. The V end was cut by 8 bases, the J end by 4 bases, with 11 bases between. The germline CDR1 and CDR2 sequences are LGHNA and YNFKEQ. The CDR3 totals 12 residues. CDR3 sequence reads: CASGPIGETQYF. Here the CDR3 DNA reads TGTGCCAGCGGGCCGATTGGAGAGACCCAGTACTTC.

This clonotype appeared many times. This rearrangement joins TRBV6-6 to TRBJ1-1; D may be TRBD1 (6 bases). V was cut by 5 bases and J by 4 bases, with 17 bases left in between. Germline V gene data show CDR1 as MNHNY and CDR2 as SVGAGI (reference sequence). The CDR3 runs to 15 residues. The CDR3 protein is CASSPGTTVGTEAFF. The CDR3 nucleotides are TGTGCCAGCAGTCCCGGGACAACAGTGGGCACTGAAGCTTTCTTT.

This clonotype was seen at least ten times. This chain uses TRBV4-3 with TRBJ2-7, with 12 bases fitting TRBD2. CDR1 and CDR2 from the germline V gene are LGHNA and YSLEER. V gave up 0 bases and J gave up 4 bases; unmatched junction bases: 4. The CDR3 consists of 16 residues. The CDR3 DNA sequence: TGCGCCAGCAGCCAAGATAGGACTAGCGGGGCATACGAGCAGTACTTC. This encodes CASSQDRTSGAYEQYF.

This clonotype was seen a handful of times. The V call is TRBV4-1, the J call TRBJ1-1; D is possibly TRBD1 (6 bases). The germline V gene encodes CDR1 MGHRA and CDR2 YSYEKL. V dropped 0 bases and J dropped 4 bases, with 12 bases sitting between them. The CDR3 has 15 residues. The CDR3 loop reads CASSQETGLATEAFF. The CDR3 coding sequence is TGCGCCAGCAGCCAAGAGACAGGCCTGGCCACTGAAGCTTTCTTT.